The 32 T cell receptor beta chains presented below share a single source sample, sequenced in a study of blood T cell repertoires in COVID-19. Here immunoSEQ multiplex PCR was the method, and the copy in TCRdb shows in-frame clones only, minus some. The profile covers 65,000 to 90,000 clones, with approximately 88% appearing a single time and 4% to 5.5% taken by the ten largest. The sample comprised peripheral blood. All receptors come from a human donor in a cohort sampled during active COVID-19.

CDR3 DNA sequence: TGTGCCAGCAGCGCCGATCTGCCGGGACAGCCATACAATGAGCAGTTCTTC. Its protein is CASSADLPGQPYNEQFF. The chain is built from TRBV9 and TRBJ2-1; 7 bases fit TRBD1. The trim removed 3 bases at V and 4 bases at J, leaving 13 bases unmatched. Germline loops: CDR1 SGDLS, CDR2 YYNGEE. CDR3 length equals 17 residues.

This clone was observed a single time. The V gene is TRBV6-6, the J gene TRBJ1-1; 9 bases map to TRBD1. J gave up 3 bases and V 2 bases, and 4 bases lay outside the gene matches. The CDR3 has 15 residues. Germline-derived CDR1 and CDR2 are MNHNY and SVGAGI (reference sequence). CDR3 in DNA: TGTGCCAGCAGTTACGAGGGACAGGGATACACTGAAGCTTTCTTT. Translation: CASSYEGQGYTEAFF.

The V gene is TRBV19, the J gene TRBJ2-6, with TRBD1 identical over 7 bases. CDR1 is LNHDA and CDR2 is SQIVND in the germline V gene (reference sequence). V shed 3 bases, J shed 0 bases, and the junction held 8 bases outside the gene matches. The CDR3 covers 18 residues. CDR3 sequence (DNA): TGTGCCAGTAGTATGCGAAGGACAGGCTCCTCTGGGGCCAACGTCCTGACTTTC. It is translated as CASSMRRTGSSGANVLTF.

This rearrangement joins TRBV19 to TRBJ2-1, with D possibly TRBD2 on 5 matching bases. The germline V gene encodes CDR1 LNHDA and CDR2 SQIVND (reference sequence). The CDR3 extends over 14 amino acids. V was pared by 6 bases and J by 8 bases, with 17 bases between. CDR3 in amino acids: CASRNWLAGDEQFF. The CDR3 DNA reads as TGTGCCAGTAGAAACTGGCTAGCCGGAGATGAGCAGTTCTTC.

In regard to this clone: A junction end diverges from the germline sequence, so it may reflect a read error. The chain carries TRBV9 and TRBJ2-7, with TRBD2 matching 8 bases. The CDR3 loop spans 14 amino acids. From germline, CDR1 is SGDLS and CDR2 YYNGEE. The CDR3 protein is CASSEAGDLQKQHF. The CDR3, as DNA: TGTGCCAGCAGTGAAGCGGGGGATCTGCAGAAGCAGCACTTC.

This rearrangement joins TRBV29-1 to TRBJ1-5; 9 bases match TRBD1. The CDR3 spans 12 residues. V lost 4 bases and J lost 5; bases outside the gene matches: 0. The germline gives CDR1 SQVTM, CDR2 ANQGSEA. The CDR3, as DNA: TGCAGCGTTGGACAGGGGGATCAGCCCCAGCATTTT. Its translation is CSVGQGDQPQHF.

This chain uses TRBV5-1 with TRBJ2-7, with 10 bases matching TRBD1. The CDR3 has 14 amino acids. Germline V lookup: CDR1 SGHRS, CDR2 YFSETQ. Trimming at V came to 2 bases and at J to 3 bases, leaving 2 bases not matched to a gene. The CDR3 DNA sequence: TGCGCCAGCAGCTTCGGGACAGGGGACTACGAGCAGTACTTC. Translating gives CASSFGTGDYEQYF.

This CDR3 reads CASTWEGNTEAFF. The CDR3 DNA is TGTGCCAGCACCTGGGAGGGGAACACTGAAGCTTTCTTT. V usage is TRBV6-6 and J usage is TRBJ1-1; D remains unclear. Germline CDR1 MNHNY, CDR2 SVGAGI (reference sequence). This CDR3 region has 13 residues. The V and J ends lost 7 bases and 1 base respectively, with 10 bases between them.

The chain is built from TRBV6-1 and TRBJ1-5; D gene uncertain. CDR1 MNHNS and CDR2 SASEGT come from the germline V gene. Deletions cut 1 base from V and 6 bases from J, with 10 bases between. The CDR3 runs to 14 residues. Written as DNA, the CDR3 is TGTGCCAGCAGTGAAGGGGCCAGTAGTCAGCCCCAGCATTTT. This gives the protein CASSEGASSQPQHF.

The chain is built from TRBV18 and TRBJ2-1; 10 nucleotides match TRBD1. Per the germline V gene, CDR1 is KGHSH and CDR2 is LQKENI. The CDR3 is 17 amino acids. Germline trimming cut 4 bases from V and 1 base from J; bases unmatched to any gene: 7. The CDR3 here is CASSLGTGEGSYNEQFF. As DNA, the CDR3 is TGTGCCAGCTCACTTGGGACAGGGGAGGGATCCTACAATGAGCAGTTCTTC.

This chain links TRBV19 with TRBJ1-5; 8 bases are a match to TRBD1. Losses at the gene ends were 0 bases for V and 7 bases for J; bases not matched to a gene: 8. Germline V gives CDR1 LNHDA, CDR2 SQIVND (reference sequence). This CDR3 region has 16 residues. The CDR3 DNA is TGTGCCAGTAGTATAGATTCAGGGGGCAGGCACCAGCCCCAGCATTTT. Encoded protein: CASSIDSGGRHQPQHF.

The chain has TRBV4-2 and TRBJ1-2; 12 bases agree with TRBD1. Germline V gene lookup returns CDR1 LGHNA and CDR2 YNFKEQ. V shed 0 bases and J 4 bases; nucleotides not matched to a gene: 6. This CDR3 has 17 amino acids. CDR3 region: CASSQEGTGGIGYGYTF. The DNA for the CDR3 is TGTGCCAGCAGCCAAGAAGGGACAGGGGGCATTGGCTATGGCTACACCTTC.

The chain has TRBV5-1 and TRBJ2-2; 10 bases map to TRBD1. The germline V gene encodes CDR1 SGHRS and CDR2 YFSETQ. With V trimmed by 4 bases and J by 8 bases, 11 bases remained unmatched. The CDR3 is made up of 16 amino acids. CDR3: CASSPAPGTGEGELFF. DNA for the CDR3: TGCGCCAGCAGCCCCGCCCCCGGGACAGGGGAAGGGGAGCTGTTTTTT.

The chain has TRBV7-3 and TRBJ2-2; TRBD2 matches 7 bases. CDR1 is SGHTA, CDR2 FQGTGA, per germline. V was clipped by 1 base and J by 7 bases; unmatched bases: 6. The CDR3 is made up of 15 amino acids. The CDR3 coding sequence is TGTGCCAGCAGCTTAATAGGACTAGAGAACGGGGAGCTGTTTTTT. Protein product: CASSLIGLENGELFF.

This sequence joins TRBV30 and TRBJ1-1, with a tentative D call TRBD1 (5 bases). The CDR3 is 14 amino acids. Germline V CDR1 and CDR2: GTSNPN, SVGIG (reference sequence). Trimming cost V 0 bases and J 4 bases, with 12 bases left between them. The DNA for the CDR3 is TGTGCCTGGAGTGTCCAGGTTAGGGGCACTGAAGCTTTCTTT. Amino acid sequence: CAWSVQVRGTEAFF.

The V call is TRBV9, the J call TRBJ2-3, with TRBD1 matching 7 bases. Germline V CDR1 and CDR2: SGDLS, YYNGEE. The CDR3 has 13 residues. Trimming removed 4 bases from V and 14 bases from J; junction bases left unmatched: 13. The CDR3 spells CASSPIRTGSTYF. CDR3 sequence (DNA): TGTGCCAGCAGCCCAATAAGGACAGGTTCGACGTATTTT.

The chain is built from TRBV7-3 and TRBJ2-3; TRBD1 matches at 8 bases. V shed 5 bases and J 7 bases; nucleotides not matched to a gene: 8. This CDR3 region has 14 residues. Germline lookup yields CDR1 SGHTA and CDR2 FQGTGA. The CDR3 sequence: CASSPGQGGYTQYF. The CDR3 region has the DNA TGTGCCAGCAGCCCAGGACAGGGTGGCTATACGCAGTATTTT. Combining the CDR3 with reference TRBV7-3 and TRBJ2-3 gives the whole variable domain GAGVSQTPSNKVTEKGKYVELRCDPISGHTALYWYRQSLGQGPEFLIYFQGTGAADDSGLPNDRFFAVRPEGSVSTLKIQRTERGDSAVYLCASSPGQGGYTQYFGPGTRLTVL.

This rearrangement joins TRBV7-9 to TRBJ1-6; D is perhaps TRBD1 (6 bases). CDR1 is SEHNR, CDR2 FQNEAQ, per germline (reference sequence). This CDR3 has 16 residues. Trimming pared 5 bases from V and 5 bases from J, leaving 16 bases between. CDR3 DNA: TGTGCCAGCAGCGGAGTGGGGGGGGCGCATAATTCACCCCTCCACTTT. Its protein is CASSGVGGAHNSPLHF.

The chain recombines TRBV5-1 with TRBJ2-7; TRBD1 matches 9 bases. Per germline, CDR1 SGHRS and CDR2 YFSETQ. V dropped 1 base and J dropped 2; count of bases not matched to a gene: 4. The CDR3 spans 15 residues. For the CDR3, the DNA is TGCGCCAGCAGCTTGATTGGACAGGGGACCTACGAGCAGTACTTC. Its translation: CASSLIGQGTYEQYF.

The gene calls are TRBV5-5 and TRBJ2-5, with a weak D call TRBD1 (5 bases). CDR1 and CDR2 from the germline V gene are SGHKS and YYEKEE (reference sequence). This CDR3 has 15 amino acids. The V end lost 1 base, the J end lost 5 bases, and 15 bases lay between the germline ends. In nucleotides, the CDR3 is TGTGCCAGCAGCTTGACAGGTCCACAATGGGAGACCCAGTACTTC. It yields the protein CASSLTGPQWETQYF.

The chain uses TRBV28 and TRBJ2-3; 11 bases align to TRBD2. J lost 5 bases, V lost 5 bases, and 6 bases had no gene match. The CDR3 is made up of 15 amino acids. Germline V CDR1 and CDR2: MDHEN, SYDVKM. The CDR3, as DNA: TGTGCCAGCAGTACAACCGGACTAGCGGGAGATACGCAGTATTTT. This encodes CASSTTGLAGDTQYF.

CDR3 in amino acids: CASSLDNRGGFF. CDR3 nucleotides: TGTGCCAGCAGCTTGGATAACCGGGGGGGGTTCTTC. The rearrangement joins TRBV5-4 to TRBJ2-1; 8 bases line up with TRBD2. Germline V gives CDR1 SGHNT, CDR2 YYREEE (reference sequence). The CDR3 has 12 amino acids. V lost 0 bases to trimming and J lost 15 bases; unmatched junction nucleotides: 5.

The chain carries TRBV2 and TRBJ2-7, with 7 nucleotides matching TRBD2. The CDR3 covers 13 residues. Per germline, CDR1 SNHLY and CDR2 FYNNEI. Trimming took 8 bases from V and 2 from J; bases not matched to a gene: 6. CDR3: CASHGGSPYEQYF. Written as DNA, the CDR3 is TGTGCCAGCCACGGCGGGAGTCCCTACGAGCAGTACTTC. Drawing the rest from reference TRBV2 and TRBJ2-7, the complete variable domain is EPEVTQTPSHQVTQMGQEVILRCVPISNHLYFYWYRQILGQKVEFLVSFYNNEISEKSEIFDDQFSVERPDGSNFTLKIRSTKLEDSAMYFCASHGGSPYEQYFGPGTRLTVT.

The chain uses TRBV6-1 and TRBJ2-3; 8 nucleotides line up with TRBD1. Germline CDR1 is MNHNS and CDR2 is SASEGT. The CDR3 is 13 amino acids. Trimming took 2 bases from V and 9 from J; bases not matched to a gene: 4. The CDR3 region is CASSEQGAGTQYF. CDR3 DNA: TGTGCCAGCAGTGAACAGGGGGCCGGGACGCAGTATTTT.

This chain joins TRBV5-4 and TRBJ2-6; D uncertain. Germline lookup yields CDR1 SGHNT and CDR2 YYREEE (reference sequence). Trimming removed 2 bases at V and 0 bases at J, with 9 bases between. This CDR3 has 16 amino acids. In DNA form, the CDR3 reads TGTGCCAGCAGCTTCCCGCCCTACTCTGGGGCCAACGTCCTGACTTTC. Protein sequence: CASSFPPYSGANVLTF.

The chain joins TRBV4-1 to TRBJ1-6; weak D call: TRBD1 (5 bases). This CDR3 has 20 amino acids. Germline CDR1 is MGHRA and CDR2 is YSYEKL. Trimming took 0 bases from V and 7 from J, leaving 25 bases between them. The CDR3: CASSQDLLVGGVRANSPLHF. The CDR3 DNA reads TGCGCCAGCAGCCAAGATCTGCTAGTGGGAGGGGTCCGCGCGAATTCACCCCTCCACTTT.

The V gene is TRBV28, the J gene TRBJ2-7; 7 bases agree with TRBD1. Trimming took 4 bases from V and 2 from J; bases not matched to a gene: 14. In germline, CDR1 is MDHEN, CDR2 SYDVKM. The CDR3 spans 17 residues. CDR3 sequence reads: CASSSMGHRDRAYEQYF. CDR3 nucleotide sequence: TGTGCCAGCAGTTCTATGGGGCACCGGGACAGAGCCTACGAGCAGTACTTC.

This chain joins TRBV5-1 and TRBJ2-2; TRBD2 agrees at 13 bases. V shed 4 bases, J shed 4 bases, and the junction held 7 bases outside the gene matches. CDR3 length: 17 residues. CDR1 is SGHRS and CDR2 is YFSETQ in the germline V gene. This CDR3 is CASSHRTSGSTTGELFF. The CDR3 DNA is TGCGCCAGCAGCCACCGGACTAGCGGGAGTACCACCGGGGAGCTGTTTTTT.

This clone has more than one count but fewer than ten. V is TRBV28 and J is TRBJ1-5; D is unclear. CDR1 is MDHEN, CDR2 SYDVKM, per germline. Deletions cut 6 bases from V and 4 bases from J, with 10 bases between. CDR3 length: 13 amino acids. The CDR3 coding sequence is TGTGCCAGCAGATACAGTGAAAATCAGCCCCAGCATTTT. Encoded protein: CASRYSENQPQHF.

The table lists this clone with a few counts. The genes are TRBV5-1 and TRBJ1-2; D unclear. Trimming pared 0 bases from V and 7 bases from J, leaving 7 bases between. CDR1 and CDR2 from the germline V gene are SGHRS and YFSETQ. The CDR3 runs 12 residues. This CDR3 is CASSLGGPGYTF. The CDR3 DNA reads TGCGCCAGCAGCTTGGGAGGGCCTGGCTACACCTTC.

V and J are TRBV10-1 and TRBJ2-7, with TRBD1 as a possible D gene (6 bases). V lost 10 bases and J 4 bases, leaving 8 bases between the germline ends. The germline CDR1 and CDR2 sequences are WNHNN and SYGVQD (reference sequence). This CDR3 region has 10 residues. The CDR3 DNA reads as TGCGCCACACAGGGTTACGAGCAGTACTTC. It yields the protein CATQGYEQYF.

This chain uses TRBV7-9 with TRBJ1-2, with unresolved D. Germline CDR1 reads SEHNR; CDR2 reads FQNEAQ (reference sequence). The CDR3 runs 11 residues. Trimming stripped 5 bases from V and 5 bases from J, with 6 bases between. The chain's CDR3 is CASSGRYGYTF. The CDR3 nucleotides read TGTGCCAGCAGCGGTAGATATGGCTACACCTTC. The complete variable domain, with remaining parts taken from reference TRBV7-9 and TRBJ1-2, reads DTGVSQNPRHKITKRGQNVTFRCDPISEHNRLYWYRQTLGQGPEFLTYFQNEAQLEKSRLLSDRFSAERPKGSFSTLEIQRTEQGDSAMYLCASSGRYGYTFGSGTRLTVV.